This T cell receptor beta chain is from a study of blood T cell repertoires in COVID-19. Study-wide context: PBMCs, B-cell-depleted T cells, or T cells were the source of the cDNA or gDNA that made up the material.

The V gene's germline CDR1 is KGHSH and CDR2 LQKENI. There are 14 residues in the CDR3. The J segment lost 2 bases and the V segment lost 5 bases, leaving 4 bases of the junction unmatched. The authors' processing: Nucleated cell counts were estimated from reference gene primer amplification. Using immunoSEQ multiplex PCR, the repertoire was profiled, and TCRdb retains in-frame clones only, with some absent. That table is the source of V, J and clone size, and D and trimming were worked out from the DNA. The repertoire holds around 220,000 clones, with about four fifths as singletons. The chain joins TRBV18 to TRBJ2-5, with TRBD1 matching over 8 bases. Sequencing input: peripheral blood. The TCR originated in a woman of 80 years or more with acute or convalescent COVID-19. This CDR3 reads CASSSTGVQETQYF. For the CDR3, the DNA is TGTGCCAGCTCATCGACAGGGGTACAAGAGACCCAGTACTTC.